Listed here are 5 T cell receptor beta chains from one sample, sequenced in a study of T cells expressing NK-cell markers. TCRdb reprocessed the 5' RACE reads, keeping one entry per CDR3 protein, no DNA. The sample's table shows over 350,000 distinct CDR3 sequences. The specimen was blood T cells: a sorted CD56 or NKG2C T cell subset, CD4+ or CD8+ T cells, or bulk PBMC T cells (not recorded which). The source is a woman aged 45-65 years in good health.

This sequence joins TRBV9 and TRBJ2-3; there is no DNA to check the TCRdb D call of TRBD1. The CDR3 is 15 residues long. Germline CDR1 and CDR2: SGDLS and YYNGEE. CDR3 sequence reads: CASSVYPGVQDTQYF.

V usage is TRBV11-2 and J usage is TRBJ2-1; TCRdb's D call of TRBD2 is untestable without DNA. This CDR3 has 17 amino acids. Germline V gene data show CDR1 as SGHAT and CDR2 as FQNNGV. CDR3: CASSLGTSGRADNEQFF.

V and J are TRBV4-2 and TRBJ1-5; TCRdb proposes TRBD1, but this gene call is untestable without DNA. The germline V gene encodes CDR1 LGHNA and CDR2 YNFKEQ. This CDR3 spans 15 amino acids. The CDR3 here is CASSQVQGVNQPQHF.

The V call is TRBV9, the J call TRBJ1-1; TCRdb's assignment of TRBD1 cannot be checked, as there is no DNA. The CDR3 has 16 amino acids. Germline V gene data show CDR1 as SGDLS and CDR2 as YYNGEE. The CDR3 protein is CASSGLPDRPYTEAFF.

CDR3 in amino acids: CASRRGYNTEAFF. The J gene is TRBJ1-1, the V gene TRBV6-1. The V gene's germline CDR1 is MNHNS and CDR2 SASEGT. This CDR3 has 13 residues.